These 27 T cell receptor beta chains originate from one sample sequenced in a study of OX40 agonist ivuxolimab in advanced cancers. Generated by immunoSEQ multiplex PCR, the TCRdb table keeps only in-frame clones and is missing some. Of tens of thousands of clones listed, 81% were seen once; the top ten hold 6% to 7.5%. The source material was CD4+ or CD8+ T cells sorted from blood, sampled in a trial of the OX40 agonist ivuxolimab. The source is an adult with an advanced solid tumor such as melanoma, head and neck, liver or kidney cancer.

The chain recombines TRBV10-3 with TRBJ1-2; D not certain. Trimming removed 0 bases at V and 6 bases at J, with 11 bases between. In germline, CDR1 is ENHRY, CDR2 SYGVKD. There are 14 residues in the CDR3. The CDR3 DNA is TGTGCCATCAGTGAGTCGAACGGGTTCGATGGCTACACCTTC. It codes for CAISESNGFDGYTF.

The genes are TRBV2 and TRBJ1-6, with D maybe TRBD1 (5 bases). From germline, CDR1 is SNHLY and CDR2 FYNNEI. The CDR3 is made up of 17 amino acids. V shed 7 bases and J shed 5 bases, with 21 bases lying between them. CDR3 DNA sequence: TGTGCCAGCATAATGAAGGGACCGACGTTAAATAATTCACCCCTCCACTTT. It translates to CASIMKGPTLNNSPLHF.

There are a few counts of this clone. This sequence joins TRBV28 and TRBJ2-2, with D hard to call. The CDR3 loop spans 14 amino acids. V was cut by 3 bases and J by 5 bases, with 10 bases left in between. CDR1 and CDR2 from the germline V gene are MDHEN and SYDVKM. This chain's CDR3 is CASSFFRWTGELFF. In nucleotides, the CDR3 is TGTGCCAGCAGTTTTTTTCGGTGGACCGGGGAGCTGTTTTTT.

The chain is built from TRBV6-5 and TRBJ2-1, with 9 bases identical to TRBD2. This CDR3 is 15 amino acids long. The germline V gene encodes CDR1 MNHEY and CDR2 SVGAGI. Trimming at V came to 6 bases and at J to 8 bases, leaving 11 bases not matched to a gene. The CDR3 sequence is CASRDWLAGTDEQFF. The CDR3 nucleotides are TGTGCCAGCAGGGACTGGCTAGCGGGAACCGATGAGCAGTTCTTC.

The J gene is TRBJ2-1, the V gene TRBV28, with 12 nucleotides matching TRBD2. This CDR3 region has 16 residues. V was pared by 6 bases and J by 6 bases, with 9 bases of the junction left unmatched. CDR1 is MDHEN, CDR2 SYDVKM, per germline. CDR3 in DNA: TGTGCCAGCAGGCCTTCCCTAGCGGGGGGGCTCAATGAGCAGTTCTTC. Translating it yields CASRPSLAGGLNEQFF.

This rearrangement joins TRBV9 to TRBJ2-2, with TRBD2 matching over 7 bases. Germline loops: CDR1 SGDLS, CDR2 YYNGEE. V lost 3 bases to trimming and J lost 7 bases; unmatched junction nucleotides: 0. This CDR3 is 12 amino acids long. The CDR3 DNA sequence: TGTGCCAGCAGCGCGGGGGGCGGGGAGCTGTTTTTT. Encoded protein: CASSAGGGELFF.

Note on this clone: In the same sample, other DNA sequences code for this CDR3. The genes are TRBV9 and TRBJ1-3; unclear D gene. Germline-derived CDR1 and CDR2 are SGDLS and YYNGEE. This CDR3 comprises 14 residues. Trimming took 0 bases from V and 1 from J, leaving 5 bases between them. The CDR3 DNA reads TGTGCCAGCAGCGTAGCCGGATCTGGAAACACCATATATTTT. The encoded protein is CASSVAGSGNTIYF.

The chain joins TRBV15 to TRBJ2-4; D is ambiguous. The V gene lost 0 bases and the J gene lost 0 bases, with 9 bases spanning the gap. This CDR3 is built from 16 residues. Germline CDR1 LNHNV, CDR2 YYDKDF (reference sequence). CDR3 region: CATSRDRTIAKNIQYF. CDR3 sequence (DNA): TGTGCCACCAGCAGAGATCGCACAATAGCCAAAAACATTCAGTACTTC.

This sequence joins TRBV27 and TRBJ2-1, with 9 bases aligning to TRBD1. With 3 bases clipped from V and 5 bases from J, the junction kept 2 bases outside the gene matches. Looked up from germline, CDR1 is MNHEY and CDR2 is SMNVEV (reference sequence). There are 14 residues in the CDR3. Here the CDR3 DNA reads TGTGCCAGCAGTTTGTGGACAGGGGACAATGAGCAGTTCTTC. This codes for CASSLWTGDNEQFF.

This chain uses TRBV28 with TRBJ1-5; D gene unclear. Germline V gene data show CDR1 as MDHEN and CDR2 as SYDVKM. The CDR3 has 15 residues. Trimming removed 1 base from V and 5 bases from J, with 12 bases in between. The CDR3 nucleotides are TGTGCCAGCAGTTTATCCCCGAGAGGCTATCAGCCCCAGCATTTT. This codes for CASSLSPRGYQPQHF.

V and J are TRBV27 and TRBJ2-7; the match to TRBD1 covers 7 bases. CDR1 and CDR2 (germline): MNHEY, SMNVEV (reference sequence). The length of the CDR3 is 16 residues. V trimming: 5 bases; J trimming: 0 bases; junction bases outside the gene matches: 10. The CDR3 DNA follows: TGTGCCAGCAGTCCCCTCGACAGGGTAGGCTCCTACGAGCAGTACTTC. Its translation: CASSPLDRVGSYEQYF.

The rearrangement links TRBV7-6 to TRBJ2-3; D gene uncertain. The germline V gene has CDR1 SGHVS and CDR2 FNYEAQ. This CDR3 comprises 13 residues. With 1 base removed from V and 6 bases from J, the gap between germline ends came to 8 bases. The CDR3 is CASSLGVGDTQYF. The CDR3 bases are TGTGCCAGCAGCTTAGGAGTCGGGGATACGCAGTATTTT.

The chain has TRBV19 and TRBJ2-3; TRBD1 agrees at 9 bases. This CDR3 spans 16 amino acids. After removal of 1 base from V and 4 bases from J, the junction contained 6 bases not matched to a gene. CDR1 is LNHDA, CDR2 SQIVND, per germline (reference sequence). The CDR3 sequence is CASSIATGGAADTQYF. The CDR3 DNA reads TGTGCCAGTAGTATAGCAACAGGGGGCGCCGCAGATACGCAGTATTTT.

The chain combines TRBV30 with TRBJ2-7; D unresolved. Trimming left V 5 bases short and J 1 base short, with 6 bases between. In germline, CDR1 is GTSNPN, CDR2 SVGIG (reference sequence). The CDR3 has 11 residues. CDR3 sequence reads: CAWALSYEQYF. The CDR3 region has the DNA TGTGCCTGGGCACTTTCCTACGAGCAGTACTTC. Looking up the rest from reference TRBV30 and TRBJ2-7 gives the full variable domain: SQTIHQWPATLVQPVGSPLSLECTVEGTSNPNLYWYRQAAGRGLQLLFYSVGIGQISSEVPQNLSASRPQDRQFILSSKKLLLSDSGFYLCAWALSYEQYFGPGTRLTVT.

This clone was observed once. The chain is built from TRBV13 and TRBJ2-1, with D possibly TRBD2 on 5 matching bases. Deletions cut 1 base from V and 6 bases from J, with 16 bases between. This CDR3 contains 16 residues. In germline, CDR1 is PRHDT, CDR2 FYEKMQ (reference sequence). The CDR3 DNA follows: TGTGCCAGCAGCTTAGAGGGATTGGAGGCGCCCAATGAGCAGTTCTTC. This codes for CASSLEGLEAPNEQFF.

The V and J genes are TRBV6-6 and TRBJ1-3, with D possibly TRBD1 on 5 matching bases. The CDR3 has 16 residues. The V and J ends lost 7 bases and 0 bases respectively, with 16 bases between them. The germline gives CDR1 MNHNY, CDR2 SVGAGI (reference sequence). The CDR3 nucleotides are TGTGCCAGCAAGGGGTCCGGGACTTTCTCTGGAAACACCATATATTTT. It specifies CASKGSGTFSGNTIYF.

The table lists this clone with a count of one. The chain joins TRBV20-1 to TRBJ2-1; D unresolved. V shed 3 bases and J shed 7 bases, with 7 bases lying between them. This CDR3 spans 11 amino acids. Germline V gene sequence: CDR1 DFQATT, CDR2 SNEGSKA (reference sequence). The CDR3 loop is CSARAPNEQFF. The CDR3 nucleotides are TGCAGTGCTAGGGCCCCGAATGAGCAGTTCTTC.

The chain links TRBV4-3 to TRBJ2-7, with 11 bases fitting TRBD2. Germline CDR1 reads LGHNA; CDR2 reads YSLEER. The CDR3 has 20 amino acids. With V trimmed by 2 bases and J by 0 bases, 15 bases remained unmatched. For the CDR3, the DNA is TGCGCCAGCAGCCAATCCCGGACTAGCGGGCGGACAAGGAGCTCCTACGAGCAGTACTTC. Translated: CASSQSRTSGRTRSSYEQYF.

This CDR3 is CASSHNTGELFF. The CDR3, as DNA: TGCGCCAGCAGCCATAATACCGGGGAGCTGTTTTTT. The chain is built from TRBV4-1 and TRBJ2-2, with D uncertain. V lost 3 bases and J lost 5, with 4 bases in between. CDR1 and CDR2 from the germline V gene are MGHRA and YSYEKL. The CDR3 is 12 residues long.

V and J are TRBV6-4 and TRBJ1-1; no firm D call. Trimming left V 5 bases short and J 0 bases short, with 7 bases between. The germline V gene encodes CDR1 MRHNA and CDR2 SNTAGT. CDR3 length equals 13 residues. The CDR3 DNA reads TGTGCCAGCAGTACTTACCTGAACACTGAAGCTTTCTTT. The encoded protein is CASSTYLNTEAFF.

The rearrangement links TRBV7-9 to TRBJ2-1, with 9 bases aligning to TRBD2. Germline assignment: CDR1 SEHNR and CDR2 FQNEAQ (reference sequence). V was clipped by 2 bases and J by 8 bases; unmatched bases: 7. The CDR3 has 15 residues. This CDR3 is CASSLLGGGADEQFF. In DNA form, the CDR3 reads TGTGCCAGCAGCTTACTAGGCGGGGGGGCAGATGAGCAGTTCTTC.

The V and J genes are TRBV5-8 and TRBJ1-2; a weak D match, TRBD1 (5 bases). The CDR3 is made up of 12 amino acids. Germline CDR1 is SGHTS and CDR2 is YDEGEE. The ends were cut back, 1 base at V and 5 bases at J, with 6 bases in the middle. This CDR3 is CASSLWGYGYTF. CDR3 sequence (DNA): TGTGCCAGCAGCTTGTGGGGGTATGGCTACACCTTC. The full variable domain, with the rest looked up from reference TRBV5-8 and TRBJ1-2, is EAGVTQSPTHLIKTRGQQATLRCSPISGHTSVYWYQQALGLGLQFLLWYDEGEERNRGNFPPRFSGRQFPNYSSELNVNALELEDSALYLCASSLWGYGYTFGSGTRLTVV.

V and J are TRBV9 and TRBJ1-1; TRBD1 matches 9 bases. The CDR3 contains 14 residues. Trimming at V came to 0 bases and at J to 5 bases, leaving 2 bases not matched to a gene. CDR1 is SGDLS, CDR2 YYNGEE, per germline. CDR3: CASSVGQGGTEAFF. The CDR3 bases are TGTGCCAGCAGCGTAGGACAGGGGGGGACTGAAGCTTTCTTT.

J is TRBJ2-2 and V is TRBV27; tentative D call: TRBD1 (6 bases). Germline CDR1 MNHEY, CDR2 SMNVEV (reference sequence). The CDR3 has 14 residues. V lost 5 bases, J lost 7 bases, and 14 bases lay in between. The CDR3 DNA reads TGTGCCAGCAGTCCCCGACAGGTGCACGGGGAGCTGTTTTTT. Residues: CASSPRQVHGELFF.

This chain links TRBV5-4 with TRBJ2-7; 9 nucleotides agree with TRBD2. The CDR3 contains 13 residues. The trim removed 4 bases at V and 3 bases at J, leaving 2 bases unmatched. CDR1 and CDR2 from the germline V gene are SGHNT and YYREEE (reference sequence). The CDR3 loop is CASSLAGNYEQYF. The DNA for the CDR3 is TGTGCCAGCAGCCTAGCGGGAAACTACGAGCAGTACTTC.

This clone was seen a handful of times. V and J are TRBV7-8 and TRBJ1-1; D not resolved. V was clipped by 2 bases and J by 0 bases, with 10 bases between them. The CDR3 covers 15 residues. CDR1 is SGHVS and CDR2 is FQNEAQ in the germline V gene. The CDR3 protein is CASSLSNRVNTEAFF. The CDR3 DNA reads TGTGCCAGCAGCTTATCAAACAGAGTGAACACTGAAGCTTTCTTT.

The chain carries TRBV29-1 and TRBJ1-2; D is ambiguous. Germline V CDR1 and CDR2: SQVTM, ANQGSEA. The CDR3 has 13 amino acids. Trimming stripped 4 bases from V and 6 bases from J, with 15 bases between. The CDR3 region has the DNA TGCAGCGTTGGACGACTTATCGACGATGGCTACACCTTC. Its translation: CSVGRLIDDGYTF.